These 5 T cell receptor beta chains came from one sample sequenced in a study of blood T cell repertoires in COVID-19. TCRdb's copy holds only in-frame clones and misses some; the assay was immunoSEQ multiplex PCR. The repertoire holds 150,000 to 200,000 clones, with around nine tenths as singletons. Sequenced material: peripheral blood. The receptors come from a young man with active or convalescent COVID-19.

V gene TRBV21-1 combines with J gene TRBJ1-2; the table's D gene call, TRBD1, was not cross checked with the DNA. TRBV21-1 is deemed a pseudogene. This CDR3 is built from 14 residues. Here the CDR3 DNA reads TGTGCCAGCAGCCTGTCGGCGTTGGGCTCTGGCTACACCTTC. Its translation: CASSLSALGSGYTF.

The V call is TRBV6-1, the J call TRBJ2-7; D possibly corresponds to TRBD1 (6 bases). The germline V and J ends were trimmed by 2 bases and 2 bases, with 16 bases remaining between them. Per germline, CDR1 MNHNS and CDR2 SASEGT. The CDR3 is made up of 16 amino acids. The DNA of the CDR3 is TGTGCCAGCAGTGAATGGGTCAGGGGAACAACCTACGAGCAGTACGTC. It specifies CASSEWVRGTTYEQYV.

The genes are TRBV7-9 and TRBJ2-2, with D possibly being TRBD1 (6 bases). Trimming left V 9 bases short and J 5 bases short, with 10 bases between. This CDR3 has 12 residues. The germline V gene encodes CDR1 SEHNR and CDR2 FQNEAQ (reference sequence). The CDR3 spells CASITGTGELFF. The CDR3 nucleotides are TGTGCCAGTATAACAGGGACCGGGGAGCTGTTTTTT.

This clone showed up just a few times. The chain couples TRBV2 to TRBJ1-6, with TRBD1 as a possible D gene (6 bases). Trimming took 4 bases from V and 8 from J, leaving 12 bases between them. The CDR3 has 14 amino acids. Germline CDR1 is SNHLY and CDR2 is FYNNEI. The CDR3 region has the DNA TGTGCCAGCAGTGTTCAGGGGCCCGATTCACCCCTCCACTTT. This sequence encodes CASSVQGPDSPLHF. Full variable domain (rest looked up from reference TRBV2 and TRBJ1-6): EPEVTQTPSHQVTQMGQEVILRCVPISNHLYFYWYRQILGQKVEFLVSFYNNEISEKSEIFDDQFSVERPDGSNFTLKIRSTKLEDSAMYFCASSVQGPDSPLHFGNGTRLTVT.

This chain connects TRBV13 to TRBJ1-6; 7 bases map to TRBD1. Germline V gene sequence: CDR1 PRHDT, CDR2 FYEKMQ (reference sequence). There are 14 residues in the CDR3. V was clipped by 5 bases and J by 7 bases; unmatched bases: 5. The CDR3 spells CASSARQGNSPLHF. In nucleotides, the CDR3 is TGTGCCAGCAGCGCGCGACAGGGAAATTCACCCCTCCACTTT.